The next 25 T cell receptor beta chains were all read from a single sample in a study of regulatory T cells in long-lasting Graves disease. iRepertoire HTBI primers and Arm-PCR of CDR3 regions built TCR beta libraries. TCRdb itself ran the multiplex PCR reads through MiXCR, one entry per CDR3 protein. This table has about 210,000 distinct CDR3 sequences, around 20% appearing once. Documented time point: newly diagnosed GD, antithyroid drugs for less than 3 months. The TCR library was made from RNA extracted from PBMCs. These data also formed part of another study, on T cells in Graves' hyperthyroidism and ophthalmopathy.

The sequencing here drew on peripheral blood mononuclear cells (PBMCs), taken at new diagnosis, from a patient treated with antithyroid drugs. These receptors came from a woman aged 25 to 39 with Graves disease.

This clonotype was recorded many times. The J gene is TRBJ2-4, the V gene TRBV19; 12 bases line up with TRBD2. V dropped 3 bases and J dropped 13; count of bases not matched to a gene: 7. CDR3 length: 14 residues. Germline CDR1 reads LNHDA; CDR2 reads SQIVND (reference sequence). Here the CDR3 reads CASSIGLAGRIQYF. The CDR3, as DNA: TGTGCCAGTAGTATCGGACTAGCGGGAAGGATACAGTACTTC.

The V gene is TRBV10-3, the J gene TRBJ1-1; D perhaps matches TRBD1 (5 bases). The CDR3 contains 13 residues. Trimming shortened V by 8 bases and J by 1 base, and 11 bases separated the two germline ends. In germline, CDR1 is ENHRY, CDR2 SYGVKD. The CDR3 DNA sequence: TGTGCCATCGCCCGGGGGGAGAACACTGAAGCTTTCTTT. Translation: CAIARGENTEAFF.

This clonotype has just a few counts. This chain links TRBV14 with TRBJ1-2, with 8 bases fitting TRBD1. This CDR3 has 15 amino acids. Germline V lookup: CDR1 SGHDN, CDR2 FVKESK. J was trimmed by 6 bases and V by 0 bases; bases with no gene match: 6. CDR3 bases: TGTGCCAGCAGCCAAGATAGGACAGGGCGAGATGGCTACACCTTC. Amino acid sequence: CASSQDRTGRDGYTF. Variable domain in full (rest from reference TRBV14 and TRBJ1-2): EAGVTQFPSHSVIEKGQTVTLRCDPISGHDNLYWYRRVMGKEIKFLLHFVKESKQDESGMPNNRFLAERTGGTYSTLKVQPAELEDSGVYFCASSQDRTGRDGYTFGSGTRLTVV.

Ten or more counts support this clonotype. The chain links TRBV6-1 to TRBJ1-1; 8 bases are shared with TRBD1. Trimming removed 7 bases from V and 2 bases from J; junction bases left unmatched: 6. CDR1 and CDR2 (germline): MNHNS, SASEGT. This CDR3 has 14 residues. The CDR3 loop reads CASTLDRANTEAFF. The CDR3 DNA is TGTGCCAGCACCCTGGACAGGGCTAACACTGAAGCTTTCTTT.

This clonotype was seen at least ten times. This chain connects TRBV20-1 to TRBJ2-3; 8 nucleotides line up with TRBD2. Germline CDR1 is DFQATT and CDR2 is SNEGSKA (reference sequence). Trimming at V came to 6 bases and at J to 3 bases, leaving 5 bases not matched to a gene. This CDR3 is built from 13 residues. In DNA form, the CDR3 reads TGCAGTGCGTTCAGCGGGAGAACAGATACGCAGTATTTT. Its translation: CSAFSGRTDTQYF.

The chain recombines TRBV11-3 with TRBJ2-1; 9 nucleotides line up with TRBD2. This CDR3 is built from 14 residues. V was pared by 5 bases and J by 6 bases, with 5 bases of the junction left unmatched. Germline-derived CDR1 and CDR2 are SGHNT and YENEEA. The CDR3 reads CASSKLAGANEQFF. In DNA, the CDR3 is TGTGCCAGCAGCAAACTAGCGGGCGCCAATGAGCAGTTCTTC.

This clonotype showed up many times. The V and J genes are TRBV20-1 and TRBJ2-3; no firm D call. Looked up from germline, CDR1 is DFQATT and CDR2 is SNEGSKA (reference sequence). Trimming removed 0 bases from V and 0 bases from J, with 10 bases in between. This CDR3 is 15 amino acids long. CDR3 protein: CSARDRLSSTDTQYF. CDR3 DNA sequence: TGCAGTGCTAGAGATAGGCTCTCTAGCACAGATACGCAGTATTTT.

This clonotype was seen many times. J is TRBJ1-6 and V is TRBV4-1; no firm D call. V was clipped by 4 bases and J by 6 bases, with 16 bases between them. Germline V CDR1 and CDR2: MGHRA, YSYEKL. This CDR3 region has 16 residues. The CDR3 DNA is TGCGCCAGCAGCCTCACCTACCAATTCGCTAATTCACCCCTCCACTTT. Its protein is CASSLTYQFANSPLHF.

This clonotype was counted many times. The chain has TRBV12-3 or TRBV12-4 and TRBJ2-1; 10 positions agree with TRBD2. The CDR3 has 15 amino acids. V lost 4 bases to trimming and J lost 5 bases; unmatched junction nucleotides: 5. CDR3: CASSSASGGNNEQFF. CDR3 DNA sequence: TGTGCCAGCAGTTCCGCTAGCGGGGGAAACAATGAGCAGTTCTTC.

This clonotype was recorded at least ten times. This chain uses TRBV30 with TRBJ2-7; no clear D gene. The CDR3 length is 11 residues. Trimming took 3 bases from V and 0 from J, leaving 3 bases between them. CDR1 and CDR2 from the germline V gene are GTSNPN and SVGIG (reference sequence). CDR3 in DNA: TGTGCCTGGAGGGTCTCCTACGAGCAGTACTTC. Its protein product is CAWRVSYEQYF.

The chain couples TRBV6-1 to TRBJ2-3; weak D call: TRBD2 (5 bases). Germline V CDR1 and CDR2: MNHNS, SASEGT. V was cut by 7 bases and J by 4 bases, with 18 bases left in between. This CDR3 has 15 residues. The CDR3 sequence: CASMSGPSVSDTQYF. The CDR3 nucleotides read TGTGCCAGCATGAGCGGCCCTTCAGTCTCAGATACGCAGTATTTT.

This clonotype has ten or more counts. The rearrangement links TRBV9 to TRBJ2-2, with no clear D. Trimming removed 2 bases from V and 3 bases from J, with 2 bases in between. CDR3 length equals 12 residues. In germline, CDR1 is SGDLS, CDR2 YYNGEE. The CDR3 spells CASSVDTGELFF. The DNA for the CDR3 is TGTGCCAGCAGCGTGGACACCGGGGAGCTGTTTTTT.

Turning to this clonotype: A read error likely explains this, since a far larger clone differs by one base. The chain employs TRBV30 and TRBJ2-3; 7 bases are shared with TRBD1. The end of the DNA fits TRBJ2-5 better, so the J call may be wrong. The CDR3 has 14 amino acids. Germline V CDR1 and CDR2: GTSNPN, SVGIG (reference sequence). This CDR3 reads CAWDLNRGGQTQYF. The CDR3, as DNA: TGTGCCTGGGACCTGAACAGGGGCGGACAGACCCAGTACTTC.

There are many counts of this clonotype. V gene TRBV30 combines with J gene TRBJ1-2; 7 bases align to TRBD1. The V segment lost 3 bases and the J segment 4 bases; nucleotides outside the gene matches: 8. CDR3 length: 14 amino acids. Per the germline V gene, CDR1 is GTSNPN and CDR2 is SVGIG (reference sequence). This chain's CDR3 is CAWSALAGGYGYTF. For the CDR3, the DNA is TGTGCCTGGAGCGCACTCGCAGGGGGCTATGGCTACACCTTC.

This clonotype appeared a few times. This chain connects TRBV5-8 to TRBJ2-1; the match to TRBD2 covers 14 bases. The CDR3 extends over 17 amino acids. V shed 2 bases and J 4 bases; nucleotides not matched to a gene: 5. In germline, CDR1 is SGHTS, CDR2 YDEGEE. The CDR3: CASSFSWTSGGYNEQFF. The CDR3 DNA reads TGTGCCAGCAGCTTTTCTTGGACTAGCGGGGGGTACAATGAGCAGTTCTTC.

This clonotype was observed many times. J is TRBJ2-6 and V is TRBV24-1; D is unclear. Trimming took off 6 bases at V and 0 bases at J, with 5 bases between the two ends. The CDR3 is made up of 14 amino acids. CDR1 is KGHDR and CDR2 is SFDVKD in the germline V gene. This CDR3 is CATSSHSGANVLTF. The CDR3 DNA follows: TGTGCCACCAGTTCCCACTCTGGGGCCAACGTCCTGACTTTC.

Many counts were recorded for this clonotype. At one end the junction does not follow the germline gene, possibly because of a read error. The chain couples TRBV7-7 to TRBJ1-3, with a tentative D call TRBD1 (5 bases). From germline, CDR1 is SSHAT and CDR2 FNYEAQ (reference sequence). CDR3 size: 14 residues. CDR3 sequence: CASSPTASGNTIYF. As DNA, the CDR3 is TGTGCTAGCAGCCCGACAGCCTCTGGAAACACCATATATTTT.

This clonotype occurred many times. This chain links TRBV20-1 with TRBJ1-5; D call uncertain. Germline V gives CDR1 DFQATT, CDR2 SNEGSKA (reference sequence). CDR3 size: 13 residues. V was clipped by 5 bases and J by 0 bases, with 8 bases between them. CDR3 residues: CSADVGSNQPQHF. In DNA form, the CDR3 reads TGCAGTGCTGATGTCGGTAGCAATCAGCCCCAGCATTTT.

The genes are TRBV4-2 and TRBJ2-1; 7 positions match TRBD1. The CDR3 runs 15 residues. Looked up from germline, CDR1 is LGHNA and CDR2 is YNFKEQ. Unmatched junction bases numbered 3, after V lost 2 bases and J lost 2 bases. The CDR3 nucleotides are TGTGCCAGCAGCCAAAGTCAGGGGGCCTACAATGAGCAGTTCTTC. Residues: CASSQSQGAYNEQFF.

This clonotype was picked up many times. The chain carries TRBV2 and TRBJ2-5; D perhaps matches TRBD1 (6 bases). This CDR3 is 16 amino acids long. The V end was cut by 0 bases, the J end by 3 bases, with 14 bases between. Germline V gene sequence: CDR1 SNHLY, CDR2 FYNNEI. CDR3 sequence reads: CASSEALGRGKETQYF. CDR3 bases: TGTGCCAGCAGTGAAGCGCTTGGCAGGGGAAAAGAGACCCAGTACTTC.

In this sample, this clonotype turned up many times. The chain joins TRBV12-3 or TRBV12-4 to TRBJ1-2, with D tentatively TRBD1 (6 bases). The CDR3 loop spans 18 amino acids. The V end was cut by 0 bases, the J end by 2 bases, with 19 bases between. The CDR3 sequence is CASSLANRARKSNYGYTF. In DNA, the CDR3 is TGTGCCAGCAGTTTAGCGAACAGGGCCAGAAAGAGCAACTATGGCTACACCTTC.

This clonotype was counted ten times or more. The chain links TRBV2 to TRBJ2-7; the match to TRBD2 covers 12 bases. Per the germline V gene, CDR1 is SNHLY and CDR2 is FYNNEI. V shed 2 bases, J shed 7 bases, and the junction held 6 bases outside the gene matches. There are 15 residues in the CDR3. CDR3 bases: TGTGCCAGCAGTGAATCCCTAGCGGGAGGGGGGGAGCAGTACTTC. Translating it yields CASSESLAGGGEQYF.

Notes on this clonotype: This likely came from a read error, as a far larger clone is one base away. The rearrangement links TRBV11-2 to TRBJ2-7; D might be TRBD1 (6 bases). Germline V lookup: CDR1 SGHAT, CDR2 FQNNGV. This CDR3 has 14 amino acids. V lost 5 bases and J 1 base, leaving 12 bases between the germline ends. For the CDR3, the DNA is TGTGCCAGCAGCCTACAGGACAGATCCTACGAGCAGTACTTC. It is translated as CASSLQDRSYEQYF.

This clonotype has more than one count but fewer than ten. V and J are TRBV15 and TRBJ2-3; a weak D match, TRBD1 (6 bases). Germline V lookup: CDR1 LNHNV, CDR2 YYDKDF (reference sequence). The CDR3 extends over 15 amino acids. V lost 0 bases and J 1 base, leaving 8 bases between the germline ends. DNA of the CDR3: TGTGCCACCAGCAGAGATCCAGGGGGCACAGATACGCAGTATTTT. Residues: CATSRDPGGTDTQYF.

The gene calls are TRBV7-9 and TRBJ2-5; weak D call: TRBD2 (6 bases). CDR1 SEHNR and CDR2 FQNEAQ come from the germline V gene (reference sequence). The CDR3 has 15 amino acids. Between the trimmed V and J ends, which lost 5 bases and 4 bases, there was a span of 17 bases. This CDR3 is CASSDQGSGGETQYF. CDR3 bases: TGTGCCAGCAGCGATCAAGGGTCCGGGGGAGAGACCCAGTACTTC.